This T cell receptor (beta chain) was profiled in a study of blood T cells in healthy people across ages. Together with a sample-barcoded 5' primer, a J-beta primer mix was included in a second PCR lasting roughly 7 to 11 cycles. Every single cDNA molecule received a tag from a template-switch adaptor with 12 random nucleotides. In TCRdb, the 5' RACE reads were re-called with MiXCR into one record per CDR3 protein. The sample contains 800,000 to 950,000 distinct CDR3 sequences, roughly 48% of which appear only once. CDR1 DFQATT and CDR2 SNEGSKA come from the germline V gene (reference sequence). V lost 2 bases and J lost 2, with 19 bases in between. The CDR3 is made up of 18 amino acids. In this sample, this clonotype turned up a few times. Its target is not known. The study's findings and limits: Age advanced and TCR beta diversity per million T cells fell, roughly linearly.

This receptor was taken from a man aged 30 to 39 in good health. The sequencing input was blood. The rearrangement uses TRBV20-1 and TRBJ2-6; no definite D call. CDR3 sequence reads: CSARSLPHRRAGANVLTF. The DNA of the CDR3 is TGCAGTGCTAGATCGTTACCCCATAGAAGGGCTGGGGCCAACGTCCTGACTTTC.